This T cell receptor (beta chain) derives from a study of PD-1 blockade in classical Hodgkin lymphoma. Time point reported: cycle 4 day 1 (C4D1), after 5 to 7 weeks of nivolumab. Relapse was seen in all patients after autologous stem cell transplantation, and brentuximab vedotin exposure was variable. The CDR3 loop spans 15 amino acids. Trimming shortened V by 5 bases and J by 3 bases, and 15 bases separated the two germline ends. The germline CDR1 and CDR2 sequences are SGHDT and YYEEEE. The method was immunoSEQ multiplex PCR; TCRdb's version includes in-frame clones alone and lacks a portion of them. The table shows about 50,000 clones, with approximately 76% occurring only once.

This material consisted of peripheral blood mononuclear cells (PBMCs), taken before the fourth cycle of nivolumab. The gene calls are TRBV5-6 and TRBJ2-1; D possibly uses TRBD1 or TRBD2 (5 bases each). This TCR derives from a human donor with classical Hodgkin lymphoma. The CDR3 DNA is TGTGCCAGCAGAGGGCAGGGACCAGACTACAATGAGCAGTTCTTC. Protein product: CASRGQGPDYNEQFF.